This T cell receptor beta chain derives from a study of vaccination and CD4 T cells after COVID-19. Across the study: Mild disease affected nine convalescent patients and severe disease one, all SARS-CoV-2 positive by nasal swab PCR.

There are 15 residues in the CDR3. The V gene lost 8 bases and the J gene lost 2 bases, with 19 bases spanning the gap. Germline lookup yields CDR1 MDHEN and CDR2 SYDVKM. MiXCR, run by TCRdb on the PCR reads, gives a single entry per CDR3 protein. This table has 20,000 to 25,000 distinct CDR3 sequences, roughly 56% appearing once. This receptor was taken from a human donor who had recovered from COVID-19. The rearrangement uses TRBV28 and TRBJ2-7; TRBD2 might be the D (5 bases). Sequencing used CD4+ T cells from blood, obtained before SARS-CoV-2 vaccination. In DNA form, the CDR3 reads TGTGCCAGCTCCACCGTCAGGTTCGGGGCCTACGAGCAGTACTTC. Translating it yields CASSTVRFGAYEQYF.